This entry lists 13 T cell receptor beta chains sequenced from one sample in a study of shared clonotypes between healthy human individuals. Generated by immunoSEQ multiplex PCR, the TCRdb table keeps only in-frame clones and is missing some. The sample consists of roughly 2.4 million clones, approximately 96% of them appearing once. Sequenced material: naive CD4+ T cells sorted from blood. Subset here: CD45RA+ positively selected. Receptors originate from a young man in good health.

This sequence joins TRBV11-2 and TRBJ2-3; 12 bases are a match to TRBD2. Germline V gives CDR1 SGHAT, CDR2 FQNNGV. The CDR3 runs to 16 residues. The ends lost 4 bases at V and 2 bases at J; junction bases unmatched: 4. CDR3 protein: CASSSGLAGYTDTQYF. CDR3 sequence (DNA): TGTGCCAGCAGCTCGGGACTAGCGGGCTACACAGATACGCAGTATTTT.

This clone was picked up one time. The genes are TRBV4-1 and TRBJ2-3; TRBD2 agrees at 11 bases. From germline, CDR1 is MGHRA and CDR2 YSYEKL. The CDR3 extends over 20 amino acids. Losses at the gene ends were 3 bases for V and 0 bases for J; bases not matched to a gene: 14. The CDR3 protein is CASSHGTSGSLLASTDTQYF. The CDR3 bases are TGCGCCAGCAGCCACGGGACTAGCGGATCGTTACTTGCTAGCACAGATACGCAGTATTTT.

J is TRBJ1-1 and V is TRBV6-5; D is undetermined. The germline CDR1 and CDR2 sequences are MNHEY and SVGAGI. The CDR3 runs to 11 residues. Trimming pared 2 bases from V and 9 bases from J, leaving 7 bases between. The CDR3 region is CASSYIGKAFF. CDR3 coding DNA: TGTGCCAGCAGTTACATAGGGAAAGCTTTCTTT.

On this clone itself: Other DNA sequences in the sample encode the same CDR3. V is TRBV4-1 and J is TRBJ1-4; D perhaps matches TRBD1 (6 bases). V lost 3 bases and J lost 4, with 9 bases in between. CDR1 is MGHRA and CDR2 is YSYEKL in the germline V gene. The CDR3 totals 14 residues. CDR3 nucleotide sequence: TGCGCCAGCAGCCAGACAGGACTTAATGAAAAACTGTTTTTT. This gives the protein CASSQTGLNEKLFF.

V gene TRBV27 combines with J gene TRBJ2-1; D might be TRBD2 (5 bases). Trimming took 6 bases from V and 4 from J, leaving 10 bases between them. Germline CDR1 and CDR2: MNHEY and SMNVEV (reference sequence). The CDR3 length is 13 residues. The CDR3 is CASRARLYNEQFF. In DNA, the CDR3 is TGTGCCAGCAGGGCGAGACTATACAATGAGCAGTTCTTC.

The chain is built from TRBV6-4 and TRBJ2-6, with D uncertain. CDR3 size: 19 residues. With 3 bases removed from V and 0 bases from J, the gap between germline ends came to 18 bases. Germline assignment: CDR1 MRHNA and CDR2 SNTAGT. This CDR3 reads CASSEGLGLARSGANVLTF. The DNA for the CDR3 is TGTGCCAGCAGTGAAGGCCTGGGATTGGCCCGCTCTGGGGCCAACGTCCTGACTTTC.

Worth noting for this clone: Within the sample, other DNA sequences also encode this same CDR3. The chain recombines TRBV29-1 with TRBJ1-5; 11 bases are a match to TRBD1. The CDR3 has 13 residues. V shed 5 bases and J 5 bases; nucleotides not matched to a gene: 2. Germline CDR1 SQVTM, CDR2 ANQGSEA. The CDR3 nucleotides read TGCAGCGTTAGGGGACAGGGGGATCAGCCCCAGCATTTT. Its translation: CSVRGQGDQPQHF.

This clone was seen once. The V and J genes are TRBV10-3 and TRBJ2-7; the D is unclear. V dropped 4 bases and J dropped 6 bases, with 13 bases sitting between them. The CDR3 runs to 13 residues. The germline gives CDR1 ENHRY, CDR2 SYGVKD. CDR3 amino acids: CAISGNVRSEQYF. CDR3 coding DNA: TGTGCCATCAGTGGGAACGTTCGGTCCGAGCAGTACTTC.

This clone was recorded only once. V gene TRBV11-2 combines with J gene TRBJ2-4; 12 positions match TRBD2. This CDR3 contains 17 residues. V gave up 3 bases and J gave up 0 bases; unmatched junction bases: 3. Germline V gives CDR1 SGHAT, CDR2 FQNNGV. CDR3: CASSLTSGRGAKNIQYF. The CDR3 coding sequence is TGTGCCAGCAGCTTGACTAGCGGGAGAGGAGCCAAAAACATTCAGTACTTC.

As regards this clone: The same CDR3 also results from other DNA sequences found in this sample. The chain employs TRBV9 and TRBJ1-2; TRBD1 matches at 7 bases. Losses at the gene ends were 4 bases for V and 0 bases for J; bases not matched to a gene: 6. CDR3 length: 15 residues. Germline V gene data show CDR1 as SGDLS and CDR2 as YYNGEE. The chain's CDR3 is CASSPGTAANYGYTF. In DNA form, the CDR3 reads TGTGCCAGCAGCCCCGGGACAGCAGCTAACTATGGCTACACCTTC.

V gene TRBV27 combines with J gene TRBJ1-1; possibly TRBD1 for D (5 bases). The CDR3 totals 15 residues. In germline, CDR1 is MNHEY, CDR2 SMNVEV (reference sequence). Between the trimmed V and J ends, which lost 7 bases and 3 bases, there was a span of 18 bases. CDR3 amino acids: CASTRDANRDTEAFF. The CDR3 bases are TGTGCCAGCACCCGGGACGCCAATCGGGACACTGAAGCTTTCTTT.

The chain combines TRBV5-1 with TRBJ1-5; D is possibly TRBD1 (5 bases). The V end was cut by 4 bases, the J end by 3 bases, with 11 bases between. From germline, CDR1 is SGHRS and CDR2 YFSETQ. This CDR3 has 14 amino acids. For the CDR3, the DNA is TGCGCCAGCAGCGAGGGGTCAAACAATCAGCCCCAGCATTTT. Its translation: CASSEGSNNQPQHF.

This chain joins TRBV11-1 and TRBJ2-1; 9 nucleotides align to TRBD1. The CDR3 covers 16 residues. V was pared by 3 bases and J by 7 bases, with 10 bases of the junction left unmatched. Germline V lookup: CDR1 SGHAT, CDR2 FQDESV (reference sequence). The CDR3 sequence is CASSFRAGTGFNEQFF. The CDR3 DNA follows: TGTGCCAGCAGCTTCAGGGCCGGGACAGGGTTTAATGAGCAGTTCTTC.